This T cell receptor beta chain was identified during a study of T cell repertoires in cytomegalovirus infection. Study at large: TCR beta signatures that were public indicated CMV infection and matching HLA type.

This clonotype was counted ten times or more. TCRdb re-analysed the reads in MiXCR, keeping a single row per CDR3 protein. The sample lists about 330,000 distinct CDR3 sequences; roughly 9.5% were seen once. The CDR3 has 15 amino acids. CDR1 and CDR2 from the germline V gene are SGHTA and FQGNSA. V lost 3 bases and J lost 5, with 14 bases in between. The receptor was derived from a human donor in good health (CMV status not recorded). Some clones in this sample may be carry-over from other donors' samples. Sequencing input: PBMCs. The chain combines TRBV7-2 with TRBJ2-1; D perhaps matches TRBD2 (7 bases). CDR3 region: CASSLMGGPNNEQFF. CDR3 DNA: TGTGCCAGCAGCTTGATGGGGGGGCCAAACAATGAGCAGTTCTTC.